The 28 T cell receptor beta chains below were found in one sample sequenced in a study of T cell responses to AZD1222 COVID-19 vaccine. Profiled with immunoSEQ multiplex PCR; TCRdb holds only in-frame clones, not every one. Of 100,000 to 150,000 clones listed, just over 85% are singletons. The sequenced sample was peripheral blood, obtained on day 0 of AZD1222 vaccination. The receptor source for this set is an adult in good health.

In this sample, this clone turned up once. V usage is TRBV28 and J usage is TRBJ1-5; no reliable D call. The germline gives CDR1 MDHEN, CDR2 SYDVKM. This CDR3 has 17 residues. The V end lost 7 bases, the J end lost 1 base, and 20 bases lay between the germline ends. As DNA, the CDR3 is TGTGCCAGCACCGAGATGGCAGGCGGCGGGAGCAATCAGCCCCAGCATTTT. The encoded protein is CASTEMAGGGSNQPQHF.

V gene TRBV7-2 combines with J gene TRBJ1-4, with unresolved D. V gave up 0 bases and J gave up 6 bases, with 11 bases separating them. The CDR3 has 15 amino acids. Per germline, CDR1 SGHTA and CDR2 FQGNSA. CDR3: CASSLATVVYEKLFF. The DNA for the CDR3 is TGTGCCAGCAGCTTAGCGACGGTTGTGTATGAAAAACTGTTTTTT.

The rearrangement joins TRBV4-3 to TRBJ2-7, with D possibly TRBD2 on 6 matching bases. From germline, CDR1 is LGHNA and CDR2 YSLEER. The CDR3 runs 15 residues. V was trimmed by 0 bases and J by 2 bases, leaving 11 bases between them. Written as DNA, the CDR3 is TGCGCCAGCAGCCAAGAGAGACTAGGACCCTACGAGCAGTACTTC. It encodes CASSQERLGPYEQYF.

This rearrangement joins TRBV19 to TRBJ1-5; a weak D match, TRBD1 (5 bases). Per germline, CDR1 LNHDA and CDR2 SQIVND (reference sequence). Trimming pared 10 bases from V and 3 bases from J, leaving 13 bases between. The CDR3 length is 13 residues. The CDR3 DNA is TGTGCCATGTCGTGGGGGGACAATCAGCCCCAGCATTTT. This translates into CAMSWGDNQPQHF.

The V call is TRBV6-2 or TRBV6-3, the J call TRBJ1-1, with a possible D match to TRBD1 (5 bases). From germline, CDR1 is MNHEY and CDR2 SVGEGT. The CDR3 is 16 residues long. V dropped 6 bases and J dropped 1 base, with 18 bases sitting between them. The CDR3 DNA follows: TGTGCCAGCAGCCTCCGGGACCTTGTATCGAACACTGAAGCTTTCTTT. It codes for CASSLRDLVSNTEAFF.

The V and J genes are TRBV7-2 and TRBJ2-4; 15 bases align to TRBD2. CDR3 length: 16 residues. Germline CDR1 is SGHTA and CDR2 is FQGNSA. The V segment lost 5 bases and the J segment 11 bases; nucleotides outside the gene matches: 10. The chain's CDR3 is CASSEGLAGGAGVQYF. CDR3 coding DNA: TGTGCCAGCAGCGAGGGACTAGCGGGGGGAGCTGGGGTTCAGTACTTC. Full variable domain (rest looked up from reference TRBV7-2 and TRBJ2-4): GAGVSQSPSNKVTEKGKDVELRCDPISGHTALYWYRQSLGQGLEFLIYFQGNSAPDKSGLPSDRFSAERTGGSVSTLTIQRTQQEDSAVYLCASSEGLAGGAGVQYFGAGTRLSVL.

The chain recombines TRBV28 with TRBJ1-2, with unresolved D. CDR1 and CDR2 from the germline V gene are MDHEN and SYDVKM. Trimming removed 3 bases at V and 7 bases at J, with 18 bases between. The CDR3 covers 15 residues. The CDR3 coding sequence is TGTGCCAGCAGTTTCTCCAGCCAGAGGTCTTTTGGCTACACCTTC. Protein product: CASSFSSQRSFGYTF.

The chain links TRBV6-2 or TRBV6-3 to TRBJ1-1, with TRBD1 matching over 7 bases. Looked up from germline, CDR1 is MNHEY and CDR2 is SVGEGT. The CDR3 consists of 17 residues. V lost 1 base to trimming and J lost 8 bases; unmatched junction nucleotides: 16. CDR3: CASSYWGRGASLSEAFF. CDR3 bases: TGTGCCAGCAGTTACTGGGGCAGGGGGGCCTCCCTGTCGGAAGCTTTCTTT.

The chain carries TRBV28 and TRBJ1-2, with 9 bases lining up with TRBD1. Per germline, CDR1 MDHEN and CDR2 SYDVKM. J was trimmed by 7 bases and V by 3 bases; bases with no gene match: 6. This CDR3 comprises 14 residues. CDR3 sequence reads: CASSFGTGFFGYTF. Here the CDR3 DNA reads TGTGCCAGCAGTTTTGGGACAGGGTTTTTTGGCTACACCTTC.

On this clone itself: Other nucleotide sequences in the sample specify the same CDR3. The chain joins TRBV3-1 (or the pseudogene TRBV3-2) to TRBJ2-1; D remains ambiguous. The V and J ends lost 1 base and 9 bases respectively, with 4 bases between them. There are 11 residues in the CDR3. Germline V gene lookup returns CDR1 LGHDT and CDR2 YNNKEL (reference sequence). The CDR3 DNA sequence: TGTGCCAGCAGCCAAGGGGGTGAGCAGTTCTTC. Its protein is CASSQGGEQFF.

The chain uses TRBV15 and TRBJ2-2, with unresolved D. The CDR3 covers 15 residues. V lost 0 bases and J lost 1, with 6 bases in between. CDR1 LNHNV and CDR2 YYDKDF come from the germline V gene (reference sequence). The CDR3 DNA reads as TGTGCCACCAGCAGAGATTTTAAGAACACCGGGGAGCTGTTTTTT. Translated: CATSRDFKNTGELFF.

The V call is TRBV11-2, the J call TRBJ1-6, with 8 bases identical to TRBD1. The ends lost 3 bases at V and 8 bases at J; junction bases unmatched: 9. Germline V gene lookup returns CDR1 SGHAT and CDR2 FQNNGV. The CDR3 spans 16 residues. The CDR3, as DNA: TGTGCCAGCAGCTTGCCCCCCGGGACAGGATATTCACCCCTCCACTTT. Amino acids: CASSLPPGTGYSPLHF.

The count of this clone is one. V usage is TRBV7-2 and J usage is TRBJ1-3; 9 positions agree with TRBD1. Trimming cost V 5 bases and J 5 bases; bases outside gene matches: 13. The CDR3 is 17 residues long. CDR1 is SGHTA and CDR2 is FQGNSA in the germline V gene. This CDR3 is CASSLRGQGLGRNTIYF. CDR3 nucleotide sequence: TGTGCCAGCAGCCTAAGGGGACAGGGTTTAGGGAGAAACACCATATATTTT.

This rearrangement joins TRBV14 to TRBJ1-5; D remains ambiguous. This CDR3 has 13 amino acids. V was trimmed by 3 bases and J by 6 bases, leaving 9 bases between them. The germline gives CDR1 SGHDN, CDR2 FVKESK. The CDR3: CASSHDDIQPQHF. CDR3 bases: TGTGCCAGCAGCCACGACGATATTCAGCCCCAGCATTTT.

The V and J genes are TRBV5-1 and TRBJ1-5, with 9 bases identical to TRBD1. The V segment lost 1 base and the J segment 5 bases; nucleotides outside the gene matches: 4. This CDR3 has 15 residues. Germline V gene sequence: CDR1 SGHRS, CDR2 YFSETQ. CDR3 protein: CASSLNTGGDQPQHF. In DNA form, the CDR3 reads TGCGCCAGCAGCTTGAATACAGGGGGCGATCAGCCCCAGCATTTT.

A single count supports this clone. The chain recombines TRBV3-1 (or the pseudogene TRBV3-2) with TRBJ1-1; D is ambiguous. This CDR3 spans 15 amino acids. Looked up from germline, CDR1 is LGHDT and CDR2 is YNNKEL (reference sequence). V was shortened by 1 base and J by 0 bases, with 9 bases between the two germline ends. CDR3 loop: CASSQVGGMNTEAFF. The CDR3 region has the DNA TGTGCCAGCAGCCAAGTTGGTGGGATGAACACTGAAGCTTTCTTT.

The rearrangement uses TRBV20-1 and TRBJ2-7; D is perhaps TRBD1 (5 bases). This CDR3 is built from 11 residues. Per germline, CDR1 DFQATT and CDR2 SNEGSKA (reference sequence). DNA for the CDR3: TGCAGCCTCGACAGCACCTACGAGCAGTACTTC. It translates to CSLDSTYEQYF.

The CDR3 DNA reads as TGTGCCAGCAGAGGACAGGGGAATGAAAAACTGTTTTTT. The encoded protein is CASRGQGNEKLFF. This sequence joins TRBV6-5 and TRBJ1-4, with TRBD1 matching 9 bases. The CDR3 has 13 amino acids. Looked up from germline, CDR1 is MNHEY and CDR2 is SVGAGI. J gave up 5 bases and V 6 bases, and 1 base lay outside the gene matches.

This chain links TRBV2 with TRBJ2-5, with 7 bases matching TRBD1. This CDR3 is built from 15 residues. CDR1 is SNHLY, CDR2 FYNNEI, per germline. The junction had 7 bases not matched to a gene; V was cut back by 6 bases and J by 0 bases. The CDR3 sequence is CASRLQGIDQETQYF. The CDR3, as DNA: TGTGCCAGCAGACTACAGGGGATTGACCAAGAGACCCAGTACTTC.

This chain connects TRBV5-4 to TRBJ2-7; D might be TRBD1 or TRBD2, each matching 5 bases. The V end was cut by 4 bases, the J end by 4 bases, with 18 bases between. The CDR3 runs 15 residues. Germline values: CDR1 SGHNT, CDR2 YYREEE (reference sequence). CDR3 residues: CASSPGARGVYEQYF. The CDR3 DNA is TGTGCCAGCAGCCCAGGAGCCCGAGGGGTTTACGAGCAGTACTTC.

The chain joins TRBV10-3 to TRBJ1-1, with 9 bases that match TRBD1. The V and J ends lost 6 bases and 0 bases, in that order; junction bases with no gene match: 2. From germline, CDR1 is ENHRY and CDR2 SYGVKD. This CDR3 region has 14 residues. CDR3 sequence (DNA): TGTGCCATCAGCGGGACAGGGCTGAACACTGAAGCTTTCTTT. Its translation: CAISGTGLNTEAFF.

The chain joins TRBV15 to TRBJ1-4, with unresolved D. Trimming pared 2 bases from V and 8 bases from J, leaving 12 bases between. Germline CDR1 and CDR2: LNHNV and YYDKDF (reference sequence). CDR3 length: 14 amino acids. The DNA for the CDR3 is TGTGCCACCAGCAGATCCTCCCAAGGCGAAAAACTGTTTTTT. Protein: CATSRSSQGEKLFF.

The chain employs TRBV29-1 and TRBJ2-3; no reliable D call. CDR1 SQVTM and CDR2 ANQGSEA come from the germline V gene. CDR3 length: 12 amino acids. V lost 5 bases to trimming and J lost 5 bases, with 11 bases between them. CDR3 residues: CSVLSNLDTQYF. The CDR3 DNA reads TGCAGCGTTTTGTCTAACCTAGATACGCAGTATTTT.

V usage is TRBV7-2 and J usage is TRBJ1-4; TRBD1 matches 7 bases. The V gene end was trimmed by 5 bases and the J gene end by 7 bases; junction bases not matched to a gene: 10. The V gene's germline CDR1 is SGHTA and CDR2 FQGNSA. The CDR3 totals 15 residues. CDR3 amino acids: CASSMTGRIGEKLFF. CDR3 DNA: TGTGCCAGCAGCATGACAGGGAGAATAGGTGAAAAACTGTTTTTT.

V is TRBV4-1 and J is TRBJ2-7; TRBD1 matches 9 bases. The CDR3 spans 15 residues. From germline, CDR1 is MGHRA and CDR2 YSYEKL. The J segment lost 3 bases and the V segment lost 4 bases, leaving 7 bases of the junction unmatched. Written as DNA, the CDR3 is TGCGCCAGCAGCCCCCAGGGGACAGGGAGCTACGAGCAGTACTTC. Translating it yields CASSPQGTGSYEQYF.

The V call is TRBV19, the J call TRBJ1-4; D is unclear. Germline V gives CDR1 LNHDA, CDR2 SQIVND (reference sequence). V dropped 3 bases and J dropped 8 bases, with 19 bases sitting between them. The CDR3 spans 16 residues. In nucleotides, the CDR3 is TGTGCCAGTAGTATCGACGGACGCTTCAGACGAGAAAAACTGTTTTTT. This translates into CASSIDGRFRREKLFF.

As DNA, the CDR3 is TGTGCCAGCAGCTCTTACAGGGGTAGGGACTACAATGAGCAGTTCTTC. Translating gives CASSSYRGRDYNEQFF. This chain joins TRBV7-9 and TRBJ2-1, with 7 bases aligning to TRBD1. This CDR3 is built from 16 residues. V was clipped by 4 bases and J by 3 bases; unmatched bases: 9. The germline gives CDR1 SEHNR, CDR2 FQNEAQ (reference sequence).

The chain couples TRBV28 to TRBJ2-1, with D tentatively TRBD1 or TRBD2 (5 bases each). The CDR3 has 14 residues. Trimming stripped 5 bases from V and 3 bases from J, with 11 bases between. Germline lookup yields CDR1 MDHEN and CDR2 SYDVKM. The CDR3 DNA sequence: TGTGCCAGCAGTCTCTCGGGGCTCTACAATGAGCAGTTCTTC. Translation gives CASSLSGLYNEQFF.